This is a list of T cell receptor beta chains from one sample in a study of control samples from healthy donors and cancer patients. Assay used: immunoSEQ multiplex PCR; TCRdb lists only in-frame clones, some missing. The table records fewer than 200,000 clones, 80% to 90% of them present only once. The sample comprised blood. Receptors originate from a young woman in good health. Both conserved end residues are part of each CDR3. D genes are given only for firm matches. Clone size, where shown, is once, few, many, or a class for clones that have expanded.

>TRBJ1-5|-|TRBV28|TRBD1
CASSNVGQITGQPQHF
TGTGCCAGCAGTAATGTGGGACAGATAACCGGTCAGCCCCAGCATTTT
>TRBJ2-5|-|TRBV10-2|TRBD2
CASGMGGGNGETQYF
TGCGCCAGCGGAATGGGCGGGGGGAATGGGGAGACCCAGTACTTC
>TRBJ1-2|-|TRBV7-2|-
CASSFGGWNYGYTF
TGTGCCAGCAGCTTTGGGGGGTGGAACTATGGCTACACCTTC
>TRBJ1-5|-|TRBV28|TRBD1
CASSLVAGGRLAQHF
TGTGCCAGCTCCCTGGTTGCAGGGGGAAGGTTGGCCCAGCATTTT
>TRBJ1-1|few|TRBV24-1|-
CATSGAMNTEAFF
TGTGCCACTTCTGGGGCTATGAACACTGAAGCTTTCTTT
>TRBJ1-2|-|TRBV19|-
CASTENYGYTF
TGTGCCAGTACGGAGAACTATGGCTACACCTTC
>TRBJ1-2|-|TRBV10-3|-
CAISASNYGYTF
TGTGCCATCAGTGCCTCGAACTATGGCTACACCTTC
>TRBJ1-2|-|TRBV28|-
CASSLNLGVGDGYTF
TGTGCCAGCAGTTTAAATCTCGGGGTAGGGGATGGCTACACCTTC
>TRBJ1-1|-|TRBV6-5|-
CASKNRDMNTEAFF
TGTGCCAGCAAGAACAGAGACATGAACACTGAAGCTTTCTTT
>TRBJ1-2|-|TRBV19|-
CASSSGYGYTF
TGTGCCAGTAGCTCCGGCTATGGCTACACCTTC
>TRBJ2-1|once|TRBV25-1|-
CASSESSPFDEQFF
TGTGCCAGCAGTGAAAGTTCCCCGTTCGATGAGCAGTTCTTC
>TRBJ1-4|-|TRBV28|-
CASRVQAYYEKLFF
TGTGCCAGCAGGGTGCAGGCATATTATGAAAAACTGTTTTTT
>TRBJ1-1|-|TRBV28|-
CASSTRGNTEAFF
TGTGCCAGCAGTACCCGGGGGAACACTGAAGCTTTCTTT
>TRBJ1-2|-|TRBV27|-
CASSLRGLEGYTF
TGTGCCAGCAGTTTACGGGGGCTCGAGGGCTACACCTTC
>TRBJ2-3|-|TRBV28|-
CAPTGRTDTQYF
TGTGCCCCGACCGGACGCACAGATACGCAGTATTTT
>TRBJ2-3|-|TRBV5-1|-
CASSLDMTTDTQYF
TGCGCCAGCAGCTTAGATATGACCACAGATACGCAGTATTTT